Reported below is one TCR beta chain. It lacks a known antigen. The sample holds no much larger clone one base away, and base qualities are not on file. The library was prepared using the immunoSEQ multiplex PCR assay. Rearranged TCR beta chain sequences were amplified using the hsTCRB Kit according to the manufacturer's protocol. TCRB libraries were sequenced on an Illumina MiSeq. In the original analysis: The proprietary platform of the kit vendor was used for demultiplexing, trimming and gene mapping. TCRdb stores this immuneACCESS table with in-frame sequences only. Part of the clones is absent; in the studies checked, under half of the shortfall reflects unresolved V genes, and no reason is known for the rest. D and trimming were read from the DNA, whereas the V and J calls and clone size are those reported in that table. In this sample the table shows about 68,000 clones, more than 70% of which occur a single time. The top ten hold roughly 12% of the sample.

The sample's time point label is to be understood as: week 35, safety follow-up. A 20-mer mutant IDH1 peptide at 300 micrograms in Montanide made up each vaccine dose, which was injected subcutaneously together with topical imiquimod. Eight vaccinations were administered to patients in weeks 1, 3, 5, 7, 11, 15, 19 and 23, corresponding to visits V03 through V10. The donors had newly diagnosed IDH1-mutant astrocytomas of WHO grade 3 or 4 that showed loss of nuclear ATRX. The samples were drawn from NOA16, a multicentre, single-arm, open-label phase I trial in Germany that tested a mutant IDH1 peptide vaccine in humans for the first time. Genomic DNA for TCRB sequencing was isolated from EDTA blood with the DNeasy Blood and Tissue Kit. V is clipped by 1 base and J by 4 bases, and the sequence between their germline boundaries is 21 bases long. Taken from cysteine to phenylalanine, the CDR3 has 18 residues. Just CDR3 DNA is preserved here, 54 bases in frame from base 1. The germline V gene yields LGHNA for CDR1 and YNFKEQ for CDR2.

The data are from a study of a mutant IDH1 vaccine in newly diagnosed glioma (dated by TCRdb to the early 2020s). Looking at the study overall: Vaccination began 4-6 weeks after radiotherapy alone, or alongside temozolomide cycles in the chemotherapy-containing groups. Peripheral blood was collected at six visits: V03 (baseline), V05, V07, V10, V12 and V13. The week-35 safety follow-up was designated visit V12, and the week-47 end of study was designated visit V13. Before enrollment, most patients had been given radiochemotherapy with temozolomide as standard therapy, while the rest had received either radiotherapy alone or temozolomide alone. Of the 32 patients who were treated, approximately 62% were male and roughly 38% were female, and the mean age was around 41 years. For exploratory analyses, longitudinal TCRB deep sequencing was carried out in about two dozen treated patients wherever samples were available.

Overall results and qualifications from the work: Immune responses induced by the vaccine were seen in approximately 93% of patients across multiple MHC alleles. Pseudoprogression seemed to be unrelated to changes in the top peripheral T cell clonotypes found by TCRB sequencing. Availability determined which PBMC samples were chosen for TCRB deep sequencing. It was noted by the authors that analyses of patient blood samples could not be reproduced owing to sample limitations.

The chain links TRBV4-2 with TRBJ2-3; the D call could be TRBD1 or TRBD2, with each sharing 7 bases. This clonotype was obtained from a man in his late teens or twenties with glioma. Sequenced material: PBMCs, taken from a glioma patient whose treatment included an IDH1 peptide vaccine. The CDR3 region has the sequence CASSQAPPGGGPADTQYF. The nucleotide sequence reads as follows: TGTGCCAGCAGCCAAGCACCCCCAGGGGGAGGGCCGGCAGATACGCAGTATTTT.